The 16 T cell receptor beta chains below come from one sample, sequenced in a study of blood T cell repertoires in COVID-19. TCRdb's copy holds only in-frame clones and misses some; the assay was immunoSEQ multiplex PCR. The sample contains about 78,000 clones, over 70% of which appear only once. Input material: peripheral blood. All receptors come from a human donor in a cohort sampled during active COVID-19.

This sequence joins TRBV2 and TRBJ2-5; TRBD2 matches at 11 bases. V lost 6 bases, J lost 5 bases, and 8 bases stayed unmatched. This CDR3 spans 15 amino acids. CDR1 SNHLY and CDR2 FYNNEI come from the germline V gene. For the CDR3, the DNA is TGTGCCAGCAGGTCCGGGACTAGCGGCGGCGAGACCCAGTACTTC. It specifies CASRSGTSGGETQYF.

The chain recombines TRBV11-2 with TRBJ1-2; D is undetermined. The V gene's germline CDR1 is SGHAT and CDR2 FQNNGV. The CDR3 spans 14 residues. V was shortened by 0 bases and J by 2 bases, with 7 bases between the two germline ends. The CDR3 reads CASSLDRGNYGYTF. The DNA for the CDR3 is TGTGCCAGCAGCTTAGACCGCGGAAACTATGGCTACACCTTC. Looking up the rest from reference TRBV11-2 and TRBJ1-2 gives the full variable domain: EAGVAQSPRYKIIEKRQSVAFWCNPISGHATLYWYQQILGQGPKLLIQFQNNGVVDDSQLPKDRFSAERLKGVDSTLKIQPAKLEDSAVYLCASSLDRGNYGYTFGSGTRLTVV.

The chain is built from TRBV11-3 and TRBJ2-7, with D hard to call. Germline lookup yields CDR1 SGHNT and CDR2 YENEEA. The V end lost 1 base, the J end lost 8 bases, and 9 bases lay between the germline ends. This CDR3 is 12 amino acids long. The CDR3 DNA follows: TGTGCCAGCAGCTTAGGGGCTACAAAGCAGTACTTC. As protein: CASSLGATKQYF.

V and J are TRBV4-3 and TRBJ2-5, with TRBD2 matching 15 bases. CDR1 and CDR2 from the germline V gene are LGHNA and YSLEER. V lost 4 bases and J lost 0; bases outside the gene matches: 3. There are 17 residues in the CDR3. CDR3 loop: CASSRTSGGAYQETQYF. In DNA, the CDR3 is TGCGCCAGCAGCCGGACTAGCGGGGGGGCATACCAAGAGACCCAGTACTTC.

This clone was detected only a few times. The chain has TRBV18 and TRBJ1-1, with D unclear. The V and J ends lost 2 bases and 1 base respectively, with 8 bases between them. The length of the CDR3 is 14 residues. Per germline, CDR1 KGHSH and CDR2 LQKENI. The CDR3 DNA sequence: TGTGCCAGCTCACCAGGACTCTGGAACACTGAAGCTTTCTTT. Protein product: CASSPGLWNTEAFF.

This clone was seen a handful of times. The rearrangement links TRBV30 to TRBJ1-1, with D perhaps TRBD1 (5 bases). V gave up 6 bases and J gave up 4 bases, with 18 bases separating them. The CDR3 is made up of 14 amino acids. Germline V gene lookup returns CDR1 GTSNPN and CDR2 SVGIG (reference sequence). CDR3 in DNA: TGTGCCTGCCTCCCGACAGTCTCGGTCACTGAAGCTTTCTTT. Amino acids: CACLPTVSVTEAFF. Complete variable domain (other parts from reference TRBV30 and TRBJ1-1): SQTIHQWPATLVQPVGSPLSLECTVEGTSNPNLYWYRQAAGRGLQLLFYSVGIGQISSEVPQNLSASRPQDRQFILSSKKLLLSDSGFYLCACLPTVSVTEAFFGQGTRLTVV.

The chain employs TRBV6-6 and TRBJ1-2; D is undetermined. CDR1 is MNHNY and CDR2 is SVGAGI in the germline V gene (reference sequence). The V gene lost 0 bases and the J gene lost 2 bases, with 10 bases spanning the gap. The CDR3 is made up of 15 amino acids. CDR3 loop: CASSYSSPGNYGYTF. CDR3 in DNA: TGTGCCAGCAGTTACTCCTCCCCGGGGAACTATGGCTACACCTTC.

The CDR3 sequence is CASSPSGRATYEQYF. Written as DNA, the CDR3 is TGTGCCAGCAGTCCCAGTGGGCGGGCTACCTACGAGCAGTACTTC. The chain uses TRBV28 and TRBJ2-7, with D possibly TRBD2 on 5 matching bases. V was cut by 5 bases and J by 2 bases, with 16 bases left in between. This CDR3 region has 15 residues. Germline V CDR1 and CDR2: MDHEN, SYDVKM. Based on the CDR3 plus reference TRBV28 and TRBJ2-7, the full variable domain is DVKVTQSSRYLVKRTGEKVFLECVQDMDHENMFWYRQDPGLGLRLIYFSYDVKMKEKGDIPEGYSVSREKKERFSLILESASTNQTSMYLCASSPSGRATYEQYFGPGTRLTVT.

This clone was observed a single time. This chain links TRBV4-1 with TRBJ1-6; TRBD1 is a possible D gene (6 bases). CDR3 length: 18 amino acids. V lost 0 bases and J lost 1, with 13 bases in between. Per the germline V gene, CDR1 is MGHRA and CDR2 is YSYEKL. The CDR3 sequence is CASSQDRQGMSYNSPLHF. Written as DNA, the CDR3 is TGCGCCAGCAGCCAAGATAGGCAGGGGATGTCCTATAATTCACCCCTCCACTTT.

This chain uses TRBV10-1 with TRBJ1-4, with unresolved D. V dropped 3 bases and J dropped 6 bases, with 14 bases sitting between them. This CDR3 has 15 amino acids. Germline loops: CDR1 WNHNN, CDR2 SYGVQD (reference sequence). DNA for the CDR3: TGCGCCAGCAGTGAAGGTAGCACCGGGGATGAAAAACTGTTTTTT. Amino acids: CASSEGSTGDEKLFF.

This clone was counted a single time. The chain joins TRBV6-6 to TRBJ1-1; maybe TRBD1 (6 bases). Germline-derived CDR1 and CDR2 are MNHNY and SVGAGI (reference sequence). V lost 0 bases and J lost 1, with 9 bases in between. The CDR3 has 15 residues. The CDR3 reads CASSYSQGENTEAFF. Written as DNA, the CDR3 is TGTGCCAGCAGTTACTCACAGGGAGAGAACACTGAAGCTTTCTTT.

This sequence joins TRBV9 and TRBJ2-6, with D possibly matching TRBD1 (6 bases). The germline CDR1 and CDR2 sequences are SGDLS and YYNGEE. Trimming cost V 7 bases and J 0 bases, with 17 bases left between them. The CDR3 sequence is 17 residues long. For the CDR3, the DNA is TGTGCCAGCGCCCTGACAGGACACCTCTCTGGGGCCAACGTCCTGACTTTC. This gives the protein CASALTGHLSGANVLTF.

The CDR3 DNA follows: TGTGCCAGCAGATCAAACAGGGGGCGCAGCTACGAGCAGTACTTC. This gives the protein CASRSNRGRSYEQYF. The genes are TRBV11-2 and TRBJ2-7, with 9 bases aligning to TRBD1. There are 15 residues in the CDR3. Trimming removed 6 bases from V and 3 bases from J; junction bases left unmatched: 9. Germline V gene data show CDR1 as SGHAT and CDR2 as FQNNGV.

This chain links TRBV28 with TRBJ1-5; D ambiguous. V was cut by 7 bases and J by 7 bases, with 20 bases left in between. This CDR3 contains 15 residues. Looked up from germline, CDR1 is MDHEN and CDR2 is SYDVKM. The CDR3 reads CASTTPGEGWQPQHF. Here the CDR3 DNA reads TGTGCCAGCACCACCCCCGGGGAGGGATGGCAGCCCCAGCATTTT.

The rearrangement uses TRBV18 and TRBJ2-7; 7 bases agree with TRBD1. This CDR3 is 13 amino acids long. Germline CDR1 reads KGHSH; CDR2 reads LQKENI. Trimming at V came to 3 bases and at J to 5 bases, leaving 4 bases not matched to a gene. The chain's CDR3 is CASSPDRVHEQYF. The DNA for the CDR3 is TGTGCCAGCTCACCCGACAGGGTACACGAGCAGTACTTC.

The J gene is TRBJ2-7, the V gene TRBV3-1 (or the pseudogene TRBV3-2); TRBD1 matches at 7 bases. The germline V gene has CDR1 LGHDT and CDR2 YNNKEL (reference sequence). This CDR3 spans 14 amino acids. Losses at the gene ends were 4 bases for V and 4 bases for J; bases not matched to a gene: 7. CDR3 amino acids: CASSPTGSIYEQYF. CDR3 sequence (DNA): TGTGCCAGCAGCCCGACAGGGTCGATATACGAGCAGTACTTC.